The clone carrying this TCR beta chain was counted between two and nine times. Its antigen is unidentified. The source of the sample is a study of cytomegalovirus exposure and HLA in healthy donors. Points from the study as a whole: TCR beta chain V- and J-gene trimming was linked, in a later analysis, to a missense variant in DCLRE1C. Likely technical artifact: a cluster of highly shared sequence variants. In vitro work confirmed that a few CMV-associated chains recognize CMV antigens.

Whereas donors were nominally healthy upon sampling, unrecorded immune exposures were probable. The germline V and J ends were trimmed by 0 bases and 5 bases, with 13 bases remaining between them. This CDR3 is 15 amino acids long. Germline lookup yields CDR1 GTSNPN and CDR2 SVGIG (reference sequence). With 60 Vbeta and 13 Jbeta primers, the PCR was carried out. This table comes from immunoSEQ multiplex PCR, and its TCRdb copy is limited to in-frame clones, with some not included. The repertoire holds over 150,000 clones, with roughly 79% as singletons. The J gene is TRBJ1-4, the V gene TRBV30; D is possibly TRBD1 (5 bases). Sequencing was done on a sample of PBMCs. The sequence was obtained from a male donor in good health and CMV-seropositive. In nucleotides, the CDR3 is TGTGCCTGGAGTGTAGGAGGTGGGGGGAATGAAAAACTGTTTTTT. Amino acid sequence: CAWSVGGGGNEKLFF.